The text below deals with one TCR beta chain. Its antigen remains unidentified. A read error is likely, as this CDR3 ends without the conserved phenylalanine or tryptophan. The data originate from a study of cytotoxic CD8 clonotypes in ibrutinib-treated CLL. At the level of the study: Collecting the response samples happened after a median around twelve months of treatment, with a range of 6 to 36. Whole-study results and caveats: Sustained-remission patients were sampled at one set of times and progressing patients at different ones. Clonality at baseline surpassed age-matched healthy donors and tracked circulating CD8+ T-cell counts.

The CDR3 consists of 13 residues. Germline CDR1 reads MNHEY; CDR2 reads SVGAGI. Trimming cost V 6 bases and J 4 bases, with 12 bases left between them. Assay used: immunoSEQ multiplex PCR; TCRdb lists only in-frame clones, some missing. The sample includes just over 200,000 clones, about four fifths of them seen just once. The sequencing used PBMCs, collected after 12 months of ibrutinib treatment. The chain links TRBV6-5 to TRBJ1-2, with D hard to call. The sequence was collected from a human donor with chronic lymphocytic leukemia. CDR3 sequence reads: CASRGPNVYGYTL. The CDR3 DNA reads TGTGCCAGCAGAGGCCCCAACGTCTATGGCTACACCCTC.